This section outlines one T cell receptor (beta chain) sequence together with its context. Antigen: not known. One end of the junction fails to match germline, which may point to a read error. Sequencing involved patients with CD8+CD57+ cell expansion previously shown by flow cytometry. Blood came from patients not yet given any therapy. This sample is part of a study of CD8+CD57+ T cells in acquired aplastic anemia. Study at large: Yields of DNA that came from sorted CD4+ and CD8+ cells averaged roughly 3.2 ug. Study findings and constraints: In CD8+ cells, Simpson's diversity showed no significant difference between patients and controls. A set of some 28 CD8+ CDR3 sequences was shared between patients and controls, and these sequences appeared highly expressed in patients.

Genomic DNA provided the template from which TCR beta VDJ and CDR3 profiles were obtained. TCRdb fed the reads into MiXCR, producing one record per CDR3 protein. The table shows some 200,000 distinct CDR3 sequences, with approximately 50% occurring only once. The sample taken for sequencing was sorted CD4+, CD8+, or CD8+CD57+ T cells (not recorded which) from PBMCs. The sequence was obtained from a human donor with aplastic anemia.

The CDR3 DNA is TGTGCCTGCAGTCCGGGGACGTCGAACACTGAAGCTTTCTTT. It is translated as CACSPGTSNTEAFF. The gene calls are TRBV7-6 and TRBJ1-1, with a weak D call TRBD1 (5 bases). The CDR3 contains 14 residues. Germline loops: CDR1 SGHVS, CDR2 FNYEAQ.